This entry lists 12 T cell receptor beta chains sequenced from one sample in a study of T cells in Graves' hyperthyroidism and ophthalmopathy. TCR beta CDR3 region amplification was performed from RNA transcripts. Primed by the HTBI set, a first-round RT-PCR was run on the TCR CDR3. TCRdb independently ran MiXCR on the multiplex PCR reads; one entry per CDR3 protein. In the table there are some 180,000 distinct CDR3 sequences, approximately 16% of which are singletons. The sequencing input was blood. These TCRs come from a woman in her fifties or sixties with Graves' hyperthyroidism.

This clonotype was counted ten times or more. The CDR3 DNA follows: TGTGCCAGCAGTTTAGGTCCCGCTCAGCCCCAGCATTTT. Translated, it gives CASSLGPAQPQHF. The rearrangement uses TRBV12-3 or TRBV12-4 and TRBJ1-5; D not certain. Trimming removed 1 base from V and 6 bases from J, with 7 bases in between. The CDR3 covers 13 residues.

This clonotype was detected only a few times. The rearrangement joins TRBV20-1 to TRBJ1-2; D not certain. CDR1 and CDR2 from the germline V gene are DFQATT and SNEGSKA (reference sequence). The CDR3 totals 14 residues. The V and J ends lost 0 bases and 6 bases respectively, with 14 bases between them. CDR3 sequence (DNA): TGCAGTGCTAGAGAGGACTCCGAGCTTGATGGCTACACCTTC. It is translated as CSAREDSELDGYTF.

This clonotype was detected many times. The chain combines TRBV6-1 with TRBJ2-1; TRBD2 agrees at 10 bases. Losses at the gene ends were 6 bases for V and 2 bases for J; bases not matched to a gene: 4. This CDR3 comprises 15 residues. Germline values: CDR1 MNHNS, CDR2 SASEGT. The CDR3 region has the DNA TGTGCCAGCAGGAGCGGGAGGGCCGCCTACAATGAGCAGTTCTTC. It encodes CASRSGRAAYNEQFF.

This chain connects TRBV19 to TRBJ1-2; D ambiguous. The CDR3 runs to 14 residues. Trimming took off 3 bases at V and 6 bases at J, with 14 bases between the two ends. Germline CDR1 is LNHDA and CDR2 is SQIVND (reference sequence). The chain's CDR3 is CASSMTATLDGYTF. CDR3 nucleotides: TGTGCCAGTAGTATGACGGCTACGCTCGATGGCTACACCTTC.

The chain joins TRBV7-9 to TRBJ2-3, with D unresolved. CDR3 size: 10 residues. Trimming stripped 8 bases from V and 3 bases from J, with 3 bases between. CDR1 is SEHNR and CDR2 is FQNEAQ in the germline V gene (reference sequence). The CDR3 nucleotides are TGTGCCAGCGGGACAGATACGCAGTATTTT. Translation gives CASGTDTQYF.

This clonotype was seen at least ten times. The chain combines TRBV20-1 with TRBJ1-5; D possibly corresponds to TRBD1 (5 bases). Germline assignment: CDR1 DFQATT and CDR2 SNEGSKA (reference sequence). This CDR3 spans 15 amino acids. V shed 5 bases and J shed 0 bases, with 14 bases lying between them. The CDR3: CSASTDGNSNQPQHF. DNA for the CDR3: TGCAGTGCTTCGACAGACGGAAATAGCAATCAGCCCCAGCATTTT.

This clonotype was seen only a few times. The V gene is TRBV27, the J gene TRBJ2-7; 12 bases align to TRBD1. The CDR3 has 14 residues. Trimming removed 7 bases from V and 5 bases from J; junction bases left unmatched: 6. CDR1 is MNHEY and CDR2 is SMNVEV in the germline V gene (reference sequence). CDR3 bases: TGTGCCAGCACTAGGGGACAGGGGGCAAACGAGCAGTACTTC. Translation gives CASTRGQGANEQYF.

The CDR3, as DNA: TGCAGCGCCGGGCAAGCAGGGATCTCCTACGAGCAGTACTTC. Translated, it gives CSAGQAGISYEQYF. This chain uses TRBV29-1 with TRBJ2-7; a weak D match, TRBD1 (5 bases). Germline V gene lookup returns CDR1 SQVTM and CDR2 ANQGSEA. The ends were cut back, 7 bases at V and 0 bases at J, with 16 bases in the middle. The CDR3 totals 14 residues.

In this sample, this clonotype turned up many times. Here the CDR3 reads CASNKAGGLYEQYF. The CDR3 coding sequence is TGTGCCAGCAACAAAGCGGGAGGACTGTACGAGCAGTACTTC. The rearrangement links TRBV9 to TRBJ2-7; 9 nucleotides line up with TRBD2. Trimming took 6 bases from V and 4 from J; bases not matched to a gene: 8. The germline CDR1 and CDR2 sequences are SGDLS and YYNGEE. The CDR3 length is 14 residues.

This clonotype was seen repeatedly, ten times or more. The chain joins TRBV20-1 to TRBJ1-5, with unresolved D. Germline V gene data show CDR1 as DFQATT and CDR2 as SNEGSKA (reference sequence). The CDR3 extends over 14 amino acids. The V end was cut by 3 bases, the J end by 5 bases, with 14 bases between. This chain's CDR3 is CSASPGATDQPQHF. The DNA of the CDR3 is TGCAGTGCTAGTCCGGGTGCAACTGATCAGCCCCAGCATTTT.

This clonotype was detected ten times or more. The rearrangement links TRBV10-3 to TRBJ2-1; 9 bases align to TRBD2. The V gene end was trimmed by 7 bases and the J gene end by 8 bases; junction bases not matched to a gene: 15. The CDR3 spans 16 residues. Germline CDR1 reads ENHRY; CDR2 reads SYGVKD. The CDR3 DNA sequence: TGTGCCATCAAGGTGGCTAGCGGGGTACTGAGCGATGAGCAGTTCTTC. It translates to CAIKVASGVLSDEQFF.

This clonotype appeared many times. This rearrangement joins TRBV12-3 or TRBV12-4 to TRBJ1-6; perhaps TRBD1 as D (6 bases). The CDR3 has 14 amino acids. With 5 bases removed from V and 9 bases from J, the gap between germline ends came to 14 bases. CDR3 DNA: TGTGCCAGCAGTCGTACAGGGAGCGGTTCACCCCTCCACTTT. Protein product: CASSRTGSGSPLHF.